The 3 T cell receptor beta chains below all came from one sample that was sequenced in a study of blood T cell repertoires in COVID-19. TCRdb's table, derived via immunoSEQ multiplex PCR, lists solely in-frame clones and lacks some. Seen here are about 60,000 clones, around 85% observed once, and the top ten hold about 1.1%. Source material: peripheral blood. The origin of the receptors is a man aged 35 to 55 with acute or convalescent COVID-19.

This clone is a singleton in its sample. This rearrangement joins TRBV6-5 to TRBJ1-2; D might be TRBD1 (5 bases). The CDR3 runs to 13 residues. CDR1 and CDR2 from the germline V gene are MNHEY and SVGAGI. Trimming stripped 7 bases from V and 5 bases from J, with 14 bases between. CDR3 sequence: CASKSGGDYGYTF. DNA of the CDR3: TGTGCCAGCAAAAGTGGGGGGGATTATGGCTACACCTTC.

The chain uses TRBV10-3 and TRBJ2-3; tentative D call: TRBD2 (6 bases). V lost 8 bases, J lost 2 bases, and 17 bases lay in between. Germline values: CDR1 ENHRY, CDR2 SYGVKD. The CDR3 spans 15 residues. This chain's CDR3 is CAISWGEPNTDTQYF. CDR3 DNA sequence: TGTGCCATCTCGTGGGGGGAACCCAACACAGATACGCAGTATTTT.

V and J are TRBV3-1 (or the pseudogene TRBV3-2) and TRBJ2-7; a possible D gene is TRBD1 (6 bases). V gave up 4 bases and J gave up 1 base, with 11 bases separating them. Germline assignment: CDR1 LGHDT and CDR2 YNNKEL (reference sequence). This CDR3 has 14 amino acids. The CDR3 coding sequence is TGTGCCAGCAGCCCGACTGGACAGTCCTACGAGCAGTACTTC. Its translation: CASSPTGQSYEQYF.